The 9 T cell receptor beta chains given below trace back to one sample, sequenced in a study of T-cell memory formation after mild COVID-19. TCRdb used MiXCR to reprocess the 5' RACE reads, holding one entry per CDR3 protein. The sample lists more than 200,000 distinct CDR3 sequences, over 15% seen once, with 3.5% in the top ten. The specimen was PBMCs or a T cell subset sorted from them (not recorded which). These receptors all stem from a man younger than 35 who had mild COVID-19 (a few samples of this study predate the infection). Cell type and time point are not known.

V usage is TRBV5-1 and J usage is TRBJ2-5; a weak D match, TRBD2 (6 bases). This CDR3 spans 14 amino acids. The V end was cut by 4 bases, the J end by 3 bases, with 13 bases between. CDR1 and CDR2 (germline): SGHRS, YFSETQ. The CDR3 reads CASSDGTSKETQYF. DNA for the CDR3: TGCGCCAGCAGCGACGGGACTTCCAAAGAGACCCAGTACTTC.

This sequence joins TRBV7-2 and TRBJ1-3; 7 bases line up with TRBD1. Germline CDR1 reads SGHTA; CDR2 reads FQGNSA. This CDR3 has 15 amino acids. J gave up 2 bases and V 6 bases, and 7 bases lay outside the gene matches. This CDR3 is CASSFSQGAGNTIYF. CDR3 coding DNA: TGTGCCAGCAGTTTTTCCCAGGGGGCTGGAAACACCATATATTTT.

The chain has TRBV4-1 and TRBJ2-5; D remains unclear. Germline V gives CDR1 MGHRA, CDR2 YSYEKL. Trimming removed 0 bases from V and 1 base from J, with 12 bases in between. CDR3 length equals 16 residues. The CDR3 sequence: CASSQDRLGPQETQYF. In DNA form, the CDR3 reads TGCGCCAGCAGCCAAGATCGGTTGGGCCCCCAAGAGACCCAGTACTTC.

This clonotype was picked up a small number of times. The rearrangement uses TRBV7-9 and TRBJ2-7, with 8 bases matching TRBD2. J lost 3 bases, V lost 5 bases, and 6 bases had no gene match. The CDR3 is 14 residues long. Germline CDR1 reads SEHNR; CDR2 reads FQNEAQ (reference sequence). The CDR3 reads CASSGRRGDYEQYF. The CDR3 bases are TGTGCCAGCAGCGGCCGGCGGGGGGACTACGAGCAGTACTTC.

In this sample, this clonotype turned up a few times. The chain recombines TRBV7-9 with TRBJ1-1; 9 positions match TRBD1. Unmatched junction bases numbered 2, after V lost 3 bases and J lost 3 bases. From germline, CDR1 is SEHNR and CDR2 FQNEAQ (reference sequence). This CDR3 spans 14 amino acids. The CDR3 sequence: CASSLGQGDTEAFF. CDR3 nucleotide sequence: TGTGCCAGCAGCTTGGGACAGGGCGACACTGAAGCTTTCTTT.

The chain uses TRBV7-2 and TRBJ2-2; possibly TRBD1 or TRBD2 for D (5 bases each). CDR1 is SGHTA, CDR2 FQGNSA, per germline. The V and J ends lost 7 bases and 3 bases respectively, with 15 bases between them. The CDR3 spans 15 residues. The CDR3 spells CASNLRGPDTGELFF. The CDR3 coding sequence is TGTGCCAGCAACCTAAGGGGACCCGACACCGGGGAGCTGTTTTTT.

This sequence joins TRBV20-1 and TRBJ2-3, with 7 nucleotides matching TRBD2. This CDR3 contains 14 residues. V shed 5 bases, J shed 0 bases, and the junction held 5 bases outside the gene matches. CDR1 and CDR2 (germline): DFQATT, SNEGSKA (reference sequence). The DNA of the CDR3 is TGCAGTGCTCCACTAGCGTCTAGCACAGATACGCAGTATTTT. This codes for CSAPLASSTDTQYF.

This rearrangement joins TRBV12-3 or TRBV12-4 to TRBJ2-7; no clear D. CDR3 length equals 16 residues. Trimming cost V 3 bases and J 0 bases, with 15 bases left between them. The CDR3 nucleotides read TGTGCCAGCAGTTTGAGAGTGCGCGCCCACTCCTACGAGCAGTACGTC. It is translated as CASSLRVRAHSYEQYV.

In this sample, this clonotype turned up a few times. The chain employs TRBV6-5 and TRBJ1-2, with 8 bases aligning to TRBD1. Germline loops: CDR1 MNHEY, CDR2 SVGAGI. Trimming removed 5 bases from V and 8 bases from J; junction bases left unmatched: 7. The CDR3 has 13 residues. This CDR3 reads CASSQTGARGYTF. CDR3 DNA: TGTGCCAGCAGTCAGACAGGGGCTAGGGGCTACACCTTC.